Sequencing of this T cell receptor beta chain was carried out in a study of T cell responses to AZD1222 COVID-19 vaccine. About this clone itself: Antigen specificity is unknown.

Study results and limitations: Repertoires were sampled only after the peak T cell response.

Sequencing used immunoSEQ multiplex PCR; TCRdb keeps in-frame clones, though not all of them. The sample lists over 120,000 clones; 80% to 95% were seen once. With 4 bases removed from V and 0 bases from J, the gap between germline ends came to 17 bases. The length of the CDR3 is 17 residues. From germline, CDR1 is SGHKS and CDR2 YYEKEE (reference sequence). The sequence was obtained from an adult in good health. The chain carries TRBV5-5 and TRBJ1-5; the D gene is possibly TRBD1 (5 bases). The starting material was peripheral blood, obtained on day 0 of AZD1222 vaccination. The CDR3 is CASSQGDRRGSNQPQHF. As DNA, the CDR3 is TGTGCCAGCAGCCAAGGGGATCGAAGAGGTAGCAATCAGCCCCAGCATTTT.